This T cell receptor beta chain was observed in a study of blood T cell repertoires in COVID-19. Study-level background: COVID-19 samples collected from the United States, Italy and Spain covered acute and convalescent phases. T cells, B-cell-depleted T cells, or PBMCs supplied cDNA or gDNA.

The CDR3 runs 11 residues. V was trimmed by 3 bases and J by 3 bases, leaving 6 bases between them. Germline V gene sequence: CDR1 GTSNPN, CDR2 SVGIG (reference sequence). Study processing details: Quantification of nucleated cells was approximated via reference gene primer amplification. TCRdb's copy holds only in-frame clones and misses some; the assay was immunoSEQ multiplex PCR. V and J calls and clone size are given by that table; D and trimming were obtained from the DNA. The data contain approximately 54,000 clones, roughly 76% of them seen just once; the ten biggest clones take up roughly 5.7%.

This sequence was found in a woman aged 60-75 years with acute or convalescent COVID-19. The sequencing sample was made of peripheral blood. The chain joins TRBV30 to TRBJ2-7; no definite D call. The DNA of the CDR3 is TGTGCCTGGAGGAGTAGCTACGAGCAGTACTTC. It yields the protein CAWRSSYEQYF.